The entry below gives a single T cell receptor (beta chain) sequence along with its context. Looked up from germline, CDR1 is MNHEY and CDR2 is SVGEGT. The CDR3 has 17 amino acids. V was cut by 0 bases and J by 3 bases, with 15 bases left in between. This specimen belongs to a study of blood T cell repertoires in COVID-19. Study-level background: The cDNA or gDNA used as material had been derived from T cells, B-cell-depleted T cells, or PBMCs.

In the authors' workflow: Estimation of nucleated cell counts was performed using reference gene primer amplification. Sequencing was performed with immunoSEQ multiplex PCR; in TCRdb, only in-frame clones are kept and a portion is missing. V, J and clone size are taken as reported in that table, and D and trimming were inferred from the DNA itself. The profile shows a few hundred thousand clones, around 82% of them singletons. Assignments of participants to cohorts depended upon their own reported clinical history. The rearrangement joins TRBV6-2 or TRBV6-3 to TRBJ1-5; D gene unclear. The sample taken for sequencing was PBMCs or T cells enriched from blood (not recorded which). This TCR derives from a man aged 50 to 59 who had recovered from COVID-19. The chain's CDR3 is CASSYSYDKRYNQPQHF. Written as DNA, the CDR3 is TGTGCCAGCAGTTACTCGTACGACAAGAGATACAATCAGCCCCAGCATTTT.